Each of the 32 T cell receptor beta chains below was sequenced from the same sample in a study of PD-1 blockade in classical Hodgkin lymphoma. Time point denoted: cycle 4 day 1 (C4D1), after five to seven weeks of nivolumab. Patients all relapsed after autologous stem cell transplantation, and there was variation in brentuximab vedotin exposure. This table comes from immunoSEQ multiplex PCR, and its TCRdb copy is limited to in-frame clones, with some not included. There are about 41,000 clones in the sample; about two thirds occur only once, and about 2.7% lies in the top ten. The source was peripheral blood mononuclear cells (PBMCs), collected before the fourth cycle of nivolumab. The receptor set was obtained from a human donor with classical Hodgkin lymphoma.

The gene calls are TRBV4-2 and TRBJ2-5, with TRBD2 matching over 10 bases. After removal of 1 base from V and 5 bases from J, the junction contained 7 bases not matched to a gene. The germline V gene encodes CDR1 LGHNA and CDR2 YNFKEQ. This CDR3 has 16 amino acids. CDR3 loop: CASSQVQRGGLETQYF. CDR3 sequence (DNA): TGTGCCAGCAGCCAAGTGCAGCGGGGGGGCCTGGAGACCCAGTACTTC.

V usage is TRBV7-6 and J usage is TRBJ2-7, with 9 bases identical to TRBD1. Germline assignment: CDR1 SGHVS and CDR2 FNYEAQ. The trim removed 4 bases at V and 5 bases at J, leaving 0 bases unmatched. This CDR3 is built from 12 residues. CDR3 DNA sequence: TGTGCCAGCAGCTGGACAGGGGACGAGCAGTACTTC. Its protein is CASSWTGDEQYF.

V usage is TRBV27 and J usage is TRBJ1-4; no clear D gene. The length of the CDR3 is 18 residues. CDR1 MNHEY and CDR2 SMNVEV come from the germline V gene (reference sequence). Trimming removed 7 bases from V and 0 bases from J, with 21 bases in between. The CDR3 DNA follows: TGTGCCAGCAAAGAGGTTGGGGAGGGCTATGCAACTAATGAAAAACTGTTTTTT. It codes for CASKEVGEGYATNEKLFF.

The V call is TRBV5-1, the J call TRBJ2-7; maybe TRBD2 (6 bases). The V gene lost 5 bases and the J gene lost 7 bases, with 19 bases spanning the gap. This CDR3 contains 14 residues. Germline CDR1 and CDR2: SGHRS and YFSETQ. CDR3 nucleotide sequence: TGCGCCAGCAGGGAGGGGCGGACCTTTGTGGAGCAGTACTTC. Translation: CASREGRTFVEQYF.

The chain employs TRBV28 and TRBJ1-2; 12 bases align to TRBD1. The CDR3 runs 15 residues. Trimming removed 2 bases from V and 8 bases from J; junction bases left unmatched: 6. From germline, CDR1 is MDHEN and CDR2 SYDVKM. The CDR3 nucleotides are TGTGCCAGCAGTTTACCGGGACAGGGGGCGATAGGCTACACCTTC. It codes for CASSLPGQGAIGYTF.

The chain is built from TRBV5-1 and TRBJ1-1; 7 positions match TRBD1. Germline CDR1 is SGHRS and CDR2 is YFSETQ. This CDR3 is built from 14 residues. After removal of 5 bases from V and 6 bases from J, the junction contained 10 bases not matched to a gene. CDR3 protein: CASSSQGPVAEAFF. The CDR3 region has the DNA TGCGCCAGCAGTTCACAGGGGCCGGTGGCTGAAGCTTTCTTT.

The V and J genes are TRBV28 and TRBJ2-1; 11 bases map to TRBD1. The germline CDR1 and CDR2 sequences are MDHEN and SYDVKM. The junction had 7 bases not matched to a gene; V was cut back by 6 bases and J by 6 bases. The CDR3 is 15 residues long. CDR3 loop: CASSVAGTGGNEQFF. For the CDR3, the DNA is TGTGCCAGCAGCGTAGCTGGGACAGGGGGCAATGAGCAGTTCTTC.

CDR3 in amino acids: CASSLGDLEYF. Written as DNA, the CDR3 is TGTGCCAGCAGTCTAGGGGATCTTGAGTACTTC. V is TRBV2 and J is TRBJ2-7; D is possibly TRBD1 (5 bases). Germline assignment: CDR1 SNHLY and CDR2 FYNNEI. CDR3 length: 11 amino acids. V lost 5 bases, J lost 11 bases, and 13 bases lay in between.

The chain joins TRBV9 to TRBJ2-2, with D possibly being TRBD2 (7 bases). Between the trimmed V and J ends, which lost 4 bases and 6 bases, there was a span of 16 bases. Germline-derived CDR1 and CDR2 are SGDLS and YYNGEE. The CDR3 extends over 15 amino acids. The CDR3 protein is CASSPRGGQSGELFF. In nucleotides, the CDR3 is TGTGCCAGCAGCCCAAGGGGGGGCCAGTCCGGGGAGCTGTTTTTT.

The rearrangement uses TRBV4-1 and TRBJ1-2; D call uncertain. The CDR3 covers 14 residues. Looked up from germline, CDR1 is MGHRA and CDR2 is YSYEKL. V lost 1 base to trimming and J lost 6 bases, with 12 bases between them. The CDR3 reads CASSQGVGLNGYTF. CDR3 nucleotides: TGCGCCAGCAGCCAAGGAGTCGGCCTAAATGGCTACACCTTC.

This clone occurred once. The chain joins TRBV10-3 to TRBJ1-4; TRBD1 is a possible D gene (5 bases). The CDR3 extends over 15 amino acids. V shed 2 bases and J shed 2 bases, with 9 bases lying between them. From germline, CDR1 is ENHRY and CDR2 SYGVKD. The CDR3: CAISEVRGTNEKLFF. The CDR3 coding sequence is TGTGCCATCAGTGAGGTTCGGGGGACTAATGAAAAACTGTTTTTT.

The CDR3 reads CASSLTSDTQYF. CDR3 in DNA: TGTGCCAGTAGTCTAACATCAGATACGCAGTATTTT. The gene calls are TRBV19 and TRBJ2-3, with no clear D. The CDR3 loop spans 12 amino acids. Trimming cost V 5 bases and J 4 bases, with 7 bases left between them. CDR1 and CDR2 (germline): LNHDA, SQIVND (reference sequence).

The CDR3 spells CASSIGRPPQHF. CDR3 DNA: TGTGCCAGTAGTATTGGTCGTCCGCCCCAGCATTTT. The gene calls are TRBV19 and TRBJ1-5; D unclear. Germline V gene data show CDR1 as LNHDA and CDR2 as SQIVND (reference sequence). This CDR3 comprises 12 residues. Deletions cut 3 bases from V and 9 bases from J, with 9 bases between.

The chain uses TRBV2 and TRBJ2-7, with D unresolved. CDR1 is SNHLY and CDR2 is FYNNEI in the germline V gene. Deletions cut 4 bases from V and 4 bases from J, with 2 bases between. The CDR3 has 10 amino acids. The CDR3 DNA follows: TGTGCCAGCAGTGCTTACGAGCAGTACTTC. Translation: CASSAYEQYF.

The CDR3 DNA reads TGTGCCAGCAGTCTAGTCCCCGGAGTACAGGGCTCCTACGAGCAGTACTTC. Translated, it gives CASSLVPGVQGSYEQYF. The chain couples TRBV27 to TRBJ2-7, with a tentative D call TRBD1 (6 bases). The V and J ends lost 5 bases and 0 bases respectively, with 20 bases between them. The CDR3 has 17 residues. CDR1 MNHEY and CDR2 SMNVEV come from the germline V gene (reference sequence).

The chain employs TRBV7-9 and TRBJ1-5; D uncertain. This CDR3 has 15 residues. The V gene's germline CDR1 is SEHNR and CDR2 FQNEAQ (reference sequence). The V end was cut by 1 base, the J end by 7 bases, with 14 bases between. The chain's CDR3 is CASSLDGYPGQPQHF. In nucleotides, the CDR3 is TGTGCCAGCAGCTTAGACGGTTACCCGGGGCAGCCCCAGCATTTT.

This chain joins TRBV5-6 and TRBJ1-2; 9 positions agree with TRBD1. Per the germline V gene, CDR1 is SGHDT and CDR2 is YYEEEE. Germline trimming cut 4 bases from V and 3 bases from J; bases unmatched to any gene: 7. The length of the CDR3 is 15 residues. This CDR3 reads CASSLGTGFDYGYTF. In DNA form, the CDR3 reads TGTGCCAGCAGCCTCGGGACAGGGTTTGACTATGGCTACACCTTC.

This clone was observed a few times. CDR3 DNA: TGTGCCAGCAGCCCCAACAAGGATAGGTCCTACAATGAGCAGTTCTTC. Its protein product is CASSPNKDRSYNEQFF. The V gene is TRBV7-6, the J gene TRBJ2-1; D is ambiguous. Between the trimmed V and J ends, which lost 5 bases and 1 base, there was a span of 15 bases. Per the germline V gene, CDR1 is SGHVS and CDR2 is FNYEAQ. There are 16 residues in the CDR3.

This clone showed up just once. This chain uses TRBV10-3 with TRBJ2-5; D is unresolved. The J call may not be correct, given that the DNA end is closer to TRBJ2-7. CDR1 and CDR2 (germline): ENHRY, SYGVKD. This CDR3 comprises 14 residues. This CDR3 is CAISDQETEYEQYF. CDR3 bases: TGTGCCATCAGTGACCAGGAAACAGAGTACGAGCAGTACTTC.

The CDR3 region has the DNA TGTGCCAGCAGCTCTACGGGCGGGAGCTCCTACAATGAGCAGTTCTTC. Translating it yields CASSSTGGSSYNEQFF. The genes are TRBV7-9 and TRBJ2-1; 7 bases agree with TRBD2. The CDR3 extends over 16 amino acids. Germline CDR1 SEHNR, CDR2 FQNEAQ (reference sequence). The ends lost 4 bases at V and 0 bases at J; junction bases unmatched: 6.

This clone has a handful of counts. This sequence joins TRBV7-8 and TRBJ2-3, with D unclear. V was clipped by 1 base and J by 8 bases, with 7 bases between them. Per germline, CDR1 SGHVS and CDR2 FQNEAQ. This CDR3 comprises 12 residues. The CDR3 nucleotides read TGTGCCAGCAGCTTAGAGCCCCCTACGCAGTATTTT. Its translation is CASSLEPPTQYF.

The J gene is TRBJ2-1, the V gene TRBV27, with TRBD1 matching 7 bases. Trimming at V came to 4 bases and at J to 3 bases, leaving 18 bases not matched to a gene. CDR3 length: 19 residues. The germline V gene has CDR1 MNHEY and CDR2 SMNVEV (reference sequence). CDR3 bases: TGTGCCAGCAGTTCAACCGCCCTACAGGGGCCCCATTTCTACAATGAGCAGTTCTTC. Protein: CASSSTALQGPHFYNEQFF.

This sequence joins TRBV7-9 and TRBJ1-1, with D uncertain. CDR1 and CDR2 from the germline V gene are SEHNR and FQNEAQ (reference sequence). The V gene lost 3 bases and the J gene lost 0 bases, with 5 bases spanning the gap. This CDR3 is built from 13 residues. The CDR3 DNA reads TGTGCCAGCAGCTTGTCAGTGAACACTGAAGCTTTCTTT. Amino acids: CASSLSVNTEAFF.

This clone was counted between two and nine times. The chain employs TRBV9 and TRBJ2-1; no reliable D call. V was shortened by 3 bases and J by 0 bases, with 10 bases between the two germline ends. The CDR3 is made up of 15 amino acids. Germline CDR1 is SGDLS and CDR2 is YYNGEE. CDR3 sequence: CASSAATSSYNEQFF. CDR3 nucleotides: TGTGCCAGCAGCGCCGCTACAAGCTCCTACAATGAGCAGTTCTTC.

The chain links TRBV14 to TRBJ1-3; D is unclear. This CDR3 region has 17 residues. The germline gives CDR1 SGHDN, CDR2 FVKESK. Trimming pared 4 bases from V and 4 bases from J, leaving 20 bases between. CDR3 bases: TGTGCCAGCAGCCCGCCCGCGACAAGACTACTAGGAAACACCATATATTTT. It encodes CASSPPATRLLGNTIYF. Looking up the rest from reference TRBV14 and TRBJ1-3 gives the full variable domain: EAGVTQFPSHSVIEKGQTVTLRCDPISGHDNLYWYRRVMGKEIKFLLHFVKESKQDESGMPNNRFLAERTGGTYSTLKVQPAELEDSGVYFCASSPPATRLLGNTIYFGEGSWLTVV.

The J gene is TRBJ2-7, the V gene TRBV6-4, with 11 nucleotides matching TRBD2. Germline V gives CDR1 MRHNA, CDR2 SNTAGT. The trim removed 4 bases at V and 0 bases at J, leaving 5 bases unmatched. The CDR3 is 16 amino acids. The DNA of the CDR3 is TGTGCCAGCAGTGCTAGCGGGGGGCCACTCTCCTACGAGCAGTACTTC. Translation: CASSASGGPLSYEQYF.

The chain carries TRBV10-3 and TRBJ1-1; 8 bases align to TRBD1. The CDR3 spans 16 residues. Trimming at V came to 5 bases and at J to 0 bases, leaving 8 bases not matched to a gene. Germline assignment: CDR1 ENHRY and CDR2 SYGVKD. The CDR3 reads CAISSGTGPMNTEAFF. CDR3 sequence (DNA): TGTGCCATCAGTTCCGGGACAGGACCCATGAACACTGAAGCTTTCTTT.

This chain uses TRBV10-1 with TRBJ2-5; D call uncertain. The J call could be wrong; TRBJ2-7 is a better fit for the DNA end. CDR1 is WNHNN, CDR2 SYGVQD, per germline (reference sequence). The CDR3 is 15 amino acids. CDR3 coding DNA: TGCGCCAGCACCCAAAAAGGGCCCAGAGCCTACGAGCAGTACTTC. It codes for CASTQKGPRAYEQYF.

V gene TRBV18 combines with J gene TRBJ2-2, with 8 bases fitting TRBD1. This CDR3 region has 14 residues. V lost 5 bases to trimming and J lost 6 bases; unmatched junction nucleotides: 5. Germline lookup yields CDR1 KGHSH and CDR2 LQKENI. The DNA for the CDR3 is TGTGCCAGCTCAGCTGACAGGGGCTCCGGGGAGCTGTTTTTT. It yields the protein CASSADRGSGELFF.

J is TRBJ1-1 and V is TRBV5-1; tentatively, D is TRBD1 (5 bases). Per germline, CDR1 SGHRS and CDR2 YFSETQ. CDR3 length: 16 amino acids. Trimming removed 2 bases at V and 4 bases at J, with 18 bases between. The DNA of the CDR3 is TGCGCCAGCAGCTTAGGGGCCGAGGTGTTTGCCACTGAAGCTTTCTTT. The encoded protein is CASSLGAEVFATEAFF. The full variable domain, rest sourced from reference TRBV5-1 and TRBJ1-1, is KAGVTQTPRYLIKTRGQQVTLSCSPISGHRSVSWYQQTPGQGLQFLFEYFSETQRNKGNFPGRFSGRQFSNSRSEMNVSTLELGDSALYLCASSLGAEVFATEAFFGQGTRLTVV.

The chain joins TRBV7-9 to TRBJ2-2, with a possible D match to TRBD1 (6 bases). The ends were cut back, 5 bases at V and 7 bases at J, with 14 bases in the middle. Germline V gene sequence: CDR1 SEHNR, CDR2 FQNEAQ (reference sequence). The CDR3 length is 14 residues. CDR3 coding DNA: TGTGCCAGCAGCCCACAGGGACAAAGCGGGGAGCTGTTTTTT. This encodes CASSPQGQSGELFF.

The chain recombines TRBV29-1 with TRBJ2-2; 7 bases line up with TRBD1. J gave up 7 bases and V 7 bases, and 15 bases lay outside the gene matches. CDR1 SQVTM and CDR2 ANQGSEA come from the germline V gene. CDR3 length: 15 residues. CDR3 amino acids: CSGAVRQGSSGELFF. CDR3 coding DNA: TGCAGCGGTGCTGTGAGACAGGGAAGTAGCGGGGAGCTGTTTTTT.